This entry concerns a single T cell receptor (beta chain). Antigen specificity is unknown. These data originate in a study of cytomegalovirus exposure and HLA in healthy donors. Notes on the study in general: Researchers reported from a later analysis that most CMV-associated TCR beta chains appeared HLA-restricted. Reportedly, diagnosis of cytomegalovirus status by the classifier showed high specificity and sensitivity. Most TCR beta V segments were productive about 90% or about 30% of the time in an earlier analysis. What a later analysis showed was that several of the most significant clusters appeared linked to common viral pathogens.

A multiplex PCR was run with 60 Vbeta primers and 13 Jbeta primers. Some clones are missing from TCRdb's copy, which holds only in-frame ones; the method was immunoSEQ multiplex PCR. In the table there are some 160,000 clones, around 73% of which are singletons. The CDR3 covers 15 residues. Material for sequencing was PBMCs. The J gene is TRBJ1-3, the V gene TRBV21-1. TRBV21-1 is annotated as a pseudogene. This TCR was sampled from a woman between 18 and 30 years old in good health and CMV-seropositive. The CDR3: CASPEEGFAGNTIYF. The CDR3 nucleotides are TGTGCCAGCCCCGAGGAAGGATTTGCTGGAAACACCATATATTTT.